Below are 26 T cell receptor beta chains sequenced from a single sample in a study of Tregs in tolerant kidney transplant recipients. Assay: immunoSEQ multiplex PCR; the TCRdb copy retains only in-frame clones and omits some. Of about 240,000 clones listed, roughly 80% are singletons. The sequenced sample consisted of CD4+ T cells from blood. The receptors stem from a human donor in good health.

This clone was seen a handful of times. V and J are TRBV11-3 and TRBJ2-5, with D possibly being TRBD2 (6 bases). The CDR3 contains 14 residues. Trimming left V 1 base short and J 2 bases short, with 8 bases between. CDR1 and CDR2 (germline): SGHNT, YENEEA. The CDR3 loop is CASSLAGLQETQYF. As DNA, the CDR3 is TGTGCCAGCAGCTTAGCTGGACTACAAGAGACCCAGTACTTC.

This clone was observed a few times. V gene TRBV28 combines with J gene TRBJ1-5; the D is unclear. Germline CDR1 and CDR2: MDHEN and SYDVKM. The CDR3 runs to 12 residues. With 1 base removed from V and 11 bases from J, the gap between germline ends came to 9 bases. CDR3 DNA: TGTGCCAGCAGTTTATTGGTGGTCGCCCAGCATTTT. This codes for CASSLLVVAQHF.

This chain uses TRBV2 with TRBJ1-1, with D uncertain. V shed 7 bases and J shed 0 bases, with 15 bases lying between them. Germline CDR1 SNHLY, CDR2 FYNNEI. This CDR3 comprises 15 residues. The CDR3 reads CASTSGTFMNTEAFF. The CDR3 DNA follows: TGTGCCAGCACCTCGGGAACTTTCATGAACACTGAAGCTTTCTTT. The full variable domain, its missing parts supplied by reference TRBV2 and TRBJ1-1, is EPEVTQTPSHQVTQMGQEVILRCVPISNHLYFYWYRQILGQKVEFLVSFYNNEISEKSEIFDDQFSVERPDGSNFTLKIRSTKLEDSAMYFCASTSGTFMNTEAFFGQGTRLTVV.

This sequence joins TRBV7-6 and TRBJ1-2, with 8 bases aligning to TRBD1. The CDR3 extends over 19 amino acids. The junction had 15 bases not matched to a gene; V was cut back by 2 bases and J by 1 base. The germline V gene has CDR1 SGHVS and CDR2 FNYEAQ. This CDR3 is CASSLSVLSTGDNNYGYTF. In DNA form, the CDR3 reads TGTGCCAGCAGCTTATCAGTGCTGTCGACAGGGGATAATAACTATGGCTACACCTTC.

This chain links TRBV5-4 with TRBJ2-1, with TRBD1 identical over 8 bases. V trimming: 4 bases; J trimming: 5 bases; junction bases outside the gene matches: 8. The CDR3 runs 15 residues. In germline, CDR1 is SGHNT, CDR2 YYREEE (reference sequence). CDR3 amino acids: CASSTGQGIDNEQFF. DNA of the CDR3: TGTGCCAGCAGCACCGGACAGGGAATCGACAATGAGCAGTTCTTC.

V and J are TRBV5-1 and TRBJ1-2; 9 bases match TRBD1. The CDR3 contains 14 residues. The J segment lost 3 bases and the V segment lost 3 bases, leaving 3 bases of the junction unmatched. Germline CDR1 SGHRS, CDR2 YFSETQ. As DNA, the CDR3 is TGCGCCAGCAGCTCTAACAGGGGGCACTATGGCTACACCTTC. Encoded protein: CASSSNRGHYGYTF.

The chain joins TRBV7-3 to TRBJ1-1, with TRBD1 as a possible D gene (6 bases). V was shortened by 0 bases and J by 5 bases, with 16 bases between the two germline ends. CDR1 and CDR2 from the germline V gene are SGHTA and FQGTGA. There are 16 residues in the CDR3. The CDR3 reads CASSLTATGGYTEAFF. The DNA for the CDR3 is TGTGCCAGCAGCTTAACAGCTACGGGGGGCTATACTGAAGCTTTCTTT.

The gene calls are TRBV29-1 and TRBJ2-3; either TRBD1 or TRBD2 may fit D (5 bases each). Trimming removed 2 bases from V and 2 bases from J, with 11 bases in between. Germline V lookup: CDR1 SQVTM, CDR2 ANQGSEA. The CDR3 runs 14 residues. The CDR3 loop is CSVERGAVTDTQYF. The CDR3 nucleotides are TGCAGCGTTGAACGAGGGGCAGTCACAGATACGCAGTATTTT.

This rearrangement joins TRBV5-4 to TRBJ2-3; the D is unclear. CDR1 is SGHNT, CDR2 YYREEE, per germline (reference sequence). V gave up 3 bases and J gave up 2 bases, with 10 bases separating them. The CDR3 spans 14 residues. The chain's CDR3 is CASSSRLSTDTQYF. CDR3 bases: TGTGCCAGCAGCTCCCGTCTATCCACAGATACGCAGTATTTT.

This chain connects TRBV5-1 to TRBJ2-2; D perhaps matches TRBD2 (6 bases). Germline assignment: CDR1 SGHRS and CDR2 YFSETQ. The CDR3 extends over 14 amino acids. V gave up 0 bases and J gave up 5 bases, with 8 bases separating them. CDR3 nucleotide sequence: TGCGCCAGCAGCTTGGGAGGGAGGACCGGGGAGCTGTTTTTT. It is translated as CASSLGGRTGELFF. The full variable domain, its missing parts supplied by reference TRBV5-1 and TRBJ2-2, is KAGVTQTPRYLIKTRGQQVTLSCSPISGHRSVSWYQQTPGQGLQFLFEYFSETQRNKGNFPGRFSGRQFSNSRSEMNVSTLELGDSALYLCASSLGGRTGELFFGEGSRLTVL.

The chain couples TRBV29-1 to TRBJ1-2, with TRBD1 matching over 9 bases. V lost 4 bases to trimming and J lost 5 bases; unmatched junction nucleotides: 5. The germline V gene encodes CDR1 SQVTM and CDR2 ANQGSEA. CDR3 length equals 13 residues. DNA for the CDR3: TGCAGCGTTGGGGGACAGGGAGAATATGGCTACACCTTC. This translates into CSVGGQGEYGYTF.

The V and J genes are TRBV7-2 and TRBJ1-5, with D possibly matching TRBD1 (5 bases). Germline V CDR1 and CDR2: SGHTA, FQGNSA. With 0 bases removed from V and 6 bases from J, the gap between germline ends came to 12 bases. The CDR3 length is 15 residues. In nucleotides, the CDR3 is TGTGCCAGCAGCTTAGCAACGGGGAGGGGTCAGCCCCAGCATTTT. It is translated as CASSLATGRGQPQHF. Combining the CDR3 with reference TRBV7-2 and TRBJ1-5 gives the whole variable domain GAGVSQSPSNKVTEKGKDVELRCDPISGHTALYWYRQSLGQGLEFLIYFQGNSAPDKSGLPSDRFSAERTGGSVSTLTIQRTQQEDSAVYLCASSLATGRGQPQHFGDGTRLSIL.

The genes are TRBV6-1 and TRBJ2-7; either TRBD1 or TRBD2 may supply D (5 bases each). CDR1 MNHNS and CDR2 SASEGT come from the germline V gene. The CDR3 contains 14 residues. Deletions cut 3 bases from V and 9 bases from J, with 18 bases between. CDR3 nucleotide sequence: TGTGCCAGCAGTGATGGGGGACGGTCAGGAGGGCAGTACTTC. Its translation: CASSDGGRSGGQYF.

The chain joins TRBV6-1 to TRBJ1-2; D unclear. Deletions cut 4 bases from V and 4 bases from J, with 10 bases between. CDR1 is MNHNS and CDR2 is SASEGT in the germline V gene. This CDR3 contains 13 residues. CDR3 protein: CASSAAMGYGYTF. DNA of the CDR3: TGTGCCAGCAGTGCTGCAATGGGCTATGGCTACACCTTC.

The CDR3 nucleotides are TGTGCCAGCAGACGGCGGGGGGCTAATGATGAAAAACTGTTTTTT. As protein: CASRRRGANDEKLFF. The genes are TRBV6-6 and TRBJ1-4, with D tentatively TRBD1 (6 bases). CDR3 length equals 15 residues. Trimming stripped 6 bases from V and 6 bases from J, with 17 bases between. Germline V CDR1 and CDR2: MNHNY, SVGAGI (reference sequence).

In its sample, this clone was seen once. The CDR3 DNA follows: TGTGCCAGCTCACAGGGGACAGGGGATACTGAAGCTTTCTTT. Its translation: CASSQGTGDTEAFF. The rearrangement uses TRBV18 and TRBJ1-1; 10 nucleotides match TRBD1. The germline V gene has CDR1 KGHSH and CDR2 LQKENI. Germline trimming cut 4 bases from V and 5 bases from J; bases unmatched to any gene: 4. The CDR3 extends over 14 amino acids.

J is TRBJ2-3 and V is TRBV30; D ambiguous. Trimming left V 3 bases short and J 2 bases short, with 3 bases between. The CDR3 loop spans 11 amino acids. In germline, CDR1 is GTSNPN, CDR2 SVGIG (reference sequence). The CDR3 region has the DNA TGTGCCTGGAGGTACACAGATACGCAGTATTTT. Protein sequence: CAWRYTDTQYF.

With regard to this clone: Additional DNA sequences in this sample encode the identical CDR3. This chain uses TRBV19 with TRBJ2-3, with a weak D call TRBD1 (6 bases). The CDR3 contains 14 residues. The V and J ends lost 3 bases and 0 bases respectively, with 7 bases between them. CDR1 and CDR2 from the germline V gene are LNHDA and SQIVND (reference sequence). In DNA, the CDR3 is TGTGCCAGTAGTATCAGGGGTAGCACAGATACGCAGTATTTT. The encoded protein is CASSIRGSTDTQYF.

V usage is TRBV7-9 and J usage is TRBJ1-5; D gene uncertain. The germline V gene has CDR1 SEHNR and CDR2 FQNEAQ (reference sequence). The CDR3 has 12 amino acids. Between the trimmed V and J ends, which lost 1 base and 5 bases, there was a span of 3 bases. The DNA for the CDR3 is TGTGCCAGCAGCTTAGACTATCAGCCCCAGCATTTT. It codes for CASSLDYQPQHF.

Turning to this clone: Other DNA sequences within the sample encode an identical CDR3. The rearrangement uses TRBV18 and TRBJ2-2; D unclear. Germline-derived CDR1 and CDR2 are KGHSH and LQKENI. Trimming removed 6 bases at V and 5 bases at J, with 10 bases between. This CDR3 comprises 13 residues. The CDR3 DNA is TGTGCCAGCTCCACGGCGGTAACCGGGGAGCTGTTTTTT. Its translation is CASSTAVTGELFF.

The rearrangement joins TRBV5-1 to TRBJ1-2; D is ambiguous. CDR1 is SGHRS and CDR2 is YFSETQ in the germline V gene. The germline V and J ends were trimmed by 4 bases and 0 bases, with 16 bases remaining between them. This CDR3 has 16 residues. The DNA of the CDR3 is TGCGCCAGCAGCCTCAACGCCGAGTTAGCTAACTATGGCTACACCTTC. Translation: CASSLNAELANYGYTF.

The table lists this clone with a count of one. The V and J genes are TRBV2 and TRBJ2-7; 8 positions match TRBD1. Germline CDR1 is SNHLY and CDR2 is FYNNEI. Trimming took 7 bases from V and 6 from J; bases not matched to a gene: 14. This CDR3 has 15 residues. CDR3 nucleotide sequence: TGTGCCAGCAACCCACCCGGGACAGGACTACTCGAGCAGTACTTC. Translation: CASNPPGTGLLEQYF.

The chain is built from TRBV5-6 and TRBJ2-7; D unresolved. CDR1 is SGHDT, CDR2 YYEEEE, per germline. V dropped 0 bases and J dropped 6 bases, with 19 bases sitting between them. CDR3 length: 16 amino acids. In DNA form, the CDR3 reads TGTGCCAGCAGCTTGGCCCCACAACGAAACCAAGGCGAGCAGTACTTC. This sequence encodes CASSLAPQRNQGEQYF.

The sample holds one count of this clone. The chain recombines TRBV2 with TRBJ1-5; 7 bases match TRBD1. Germline V gene lookup returns CDR1 SNHLY and CDR2 FYNNEI. The CDR3 totals 15 residues. J lost 6 bases, V lost 6 bases, and 11 bases had no gene match. This CDR3 reads CASRRSEGASQPQHF. The CDR3 nucleotides are TGTGCCAGCAGGCGTTCTGAGGGGGCTTCTCAGCCCCAGCATTTT.

With regard to this clone: Within the sample, other DNA sequences also encode this same CDR3. The V gene is TRBV5-1, the J gene TRBJ2-7; D remains ambiguous. Germline-derived CDR1 and CDR2 are SGHRS and YFSETQ. This CDR3 has 12 amino acids. The V end lost 0 bases, the J end lost 2 bases, and 3 bases lay between the germline ends. CDR3 in DNA: TGCGCCAGCAGCTTGGATACCTACGAGCAGTACTTC. This codes for CASSLDTYEQYF. Variable domain in full (rest from reference TRBV5-1 and TRBJ2-7): KAGVTQTPRYLIKTRGQQVTLSCSPISGHRSVSWYQQTPGQGLQFLFEYFSETQRNKGNFPGRFSGRQFSNSRSEMNVSTLELGDSALYLCASSLDTYEQYFGPGTRLTVT.

The gene calls are TRBV2 and TRBJ2-7, with TRBD2 identical over 13 bases. The CDR3 length is 14 residues. CDR1 and CDR2 from the germline V gene are SNHLY and FYNNEI. The V segment lost 7 bases and the J segment 6 bases; nucleotides outside the gene matches: 6. CDR3 coding DNA: TGTGCCAGCAACTTAGGACTAGCGGGAGTCGAGCAGTACTTC. Its protein product is CASNLGLAGVEQYF.